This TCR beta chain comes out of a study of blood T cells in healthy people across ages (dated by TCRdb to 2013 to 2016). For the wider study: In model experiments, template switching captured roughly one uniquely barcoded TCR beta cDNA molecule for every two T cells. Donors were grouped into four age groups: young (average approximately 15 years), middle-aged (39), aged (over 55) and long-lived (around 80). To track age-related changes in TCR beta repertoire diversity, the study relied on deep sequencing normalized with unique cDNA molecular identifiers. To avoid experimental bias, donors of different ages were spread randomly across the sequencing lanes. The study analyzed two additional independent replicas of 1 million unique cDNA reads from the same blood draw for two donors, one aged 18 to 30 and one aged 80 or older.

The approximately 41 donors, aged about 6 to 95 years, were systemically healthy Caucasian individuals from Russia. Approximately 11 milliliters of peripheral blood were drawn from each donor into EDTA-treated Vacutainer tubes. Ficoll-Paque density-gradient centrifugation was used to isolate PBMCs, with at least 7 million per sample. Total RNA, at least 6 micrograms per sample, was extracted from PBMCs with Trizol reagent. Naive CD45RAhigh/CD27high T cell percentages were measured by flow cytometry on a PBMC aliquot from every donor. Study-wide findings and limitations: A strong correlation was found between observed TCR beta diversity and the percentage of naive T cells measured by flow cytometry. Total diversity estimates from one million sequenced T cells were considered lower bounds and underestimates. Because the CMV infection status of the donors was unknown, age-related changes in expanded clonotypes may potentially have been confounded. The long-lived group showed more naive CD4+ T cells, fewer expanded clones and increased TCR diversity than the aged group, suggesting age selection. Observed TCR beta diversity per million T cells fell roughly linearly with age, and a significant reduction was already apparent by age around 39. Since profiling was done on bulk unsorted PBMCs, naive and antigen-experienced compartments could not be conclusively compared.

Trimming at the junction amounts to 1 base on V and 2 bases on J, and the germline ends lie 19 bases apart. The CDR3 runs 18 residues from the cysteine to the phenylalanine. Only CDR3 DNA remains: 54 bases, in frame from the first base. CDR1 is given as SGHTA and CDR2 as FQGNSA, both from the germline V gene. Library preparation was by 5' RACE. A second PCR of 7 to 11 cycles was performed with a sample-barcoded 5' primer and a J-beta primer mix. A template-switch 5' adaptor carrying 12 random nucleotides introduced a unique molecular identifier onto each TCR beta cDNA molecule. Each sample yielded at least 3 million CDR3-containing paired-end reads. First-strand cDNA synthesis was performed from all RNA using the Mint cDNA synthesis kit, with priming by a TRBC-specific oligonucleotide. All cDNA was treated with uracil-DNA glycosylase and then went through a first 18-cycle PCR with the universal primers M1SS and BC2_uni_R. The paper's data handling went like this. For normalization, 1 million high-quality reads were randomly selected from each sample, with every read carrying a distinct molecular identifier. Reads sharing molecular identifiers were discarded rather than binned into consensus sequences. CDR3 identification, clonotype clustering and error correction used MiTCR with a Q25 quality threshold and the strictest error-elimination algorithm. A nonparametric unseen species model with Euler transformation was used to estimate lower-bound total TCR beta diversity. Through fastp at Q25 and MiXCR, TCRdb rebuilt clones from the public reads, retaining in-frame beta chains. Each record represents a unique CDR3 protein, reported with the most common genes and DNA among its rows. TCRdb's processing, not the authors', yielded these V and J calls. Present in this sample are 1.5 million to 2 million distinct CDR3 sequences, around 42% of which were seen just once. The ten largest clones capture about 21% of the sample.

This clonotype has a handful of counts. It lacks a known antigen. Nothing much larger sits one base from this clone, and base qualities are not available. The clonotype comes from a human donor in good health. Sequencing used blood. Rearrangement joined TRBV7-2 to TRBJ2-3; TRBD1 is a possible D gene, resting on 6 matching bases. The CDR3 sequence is CASSLDQGWTELTDTQYF. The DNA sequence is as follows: TGTGCCAGCAGCTTAGATCAGGGGTGGACAGAACTCACAGATACGCAGTATTTT.